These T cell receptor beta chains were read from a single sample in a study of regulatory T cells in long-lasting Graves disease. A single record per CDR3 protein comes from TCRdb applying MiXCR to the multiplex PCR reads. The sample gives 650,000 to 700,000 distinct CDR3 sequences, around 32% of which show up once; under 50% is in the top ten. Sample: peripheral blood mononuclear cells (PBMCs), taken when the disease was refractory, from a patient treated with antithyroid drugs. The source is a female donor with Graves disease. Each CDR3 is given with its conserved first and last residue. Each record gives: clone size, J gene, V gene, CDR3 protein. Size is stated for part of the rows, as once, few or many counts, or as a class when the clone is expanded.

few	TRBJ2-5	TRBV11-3	CASSPPVVAGQETQYF
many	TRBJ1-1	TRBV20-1	CSAREAGNTEAFF
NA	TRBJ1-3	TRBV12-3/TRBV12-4	CASSEEKRGNTIYF
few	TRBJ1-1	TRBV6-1	CASRGQRHTEAFF
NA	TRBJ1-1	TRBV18	CASSPFRGMNTEAFF
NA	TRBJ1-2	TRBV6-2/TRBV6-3	CASSYRGNRGGYTF
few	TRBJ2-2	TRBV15	CATSRDLGRAGTGELFF
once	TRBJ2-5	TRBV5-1	CASSSVTGAGETQYF
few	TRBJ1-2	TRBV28	CASSVTIYGYTF
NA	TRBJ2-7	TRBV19	CASRKEGGRSTYEQYF
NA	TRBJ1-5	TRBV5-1	CASRYDMFSNQPQHF
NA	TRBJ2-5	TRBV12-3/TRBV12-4	CASSRAGTRGETQYF
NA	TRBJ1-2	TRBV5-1	CASSLDGGSMGYTF
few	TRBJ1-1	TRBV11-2	CASSLGTIGNTEAFF
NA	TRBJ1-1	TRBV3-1	CASSLGQGTFF
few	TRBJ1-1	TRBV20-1	CSADRTGNTEAFF
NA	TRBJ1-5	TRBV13	CASSADRVEQPQHF
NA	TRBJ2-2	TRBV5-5	CASSYFKLGPGELFF
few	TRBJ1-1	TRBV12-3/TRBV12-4	CASSLVNPRKAFF
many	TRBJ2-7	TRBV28	CASREGGGEQYF
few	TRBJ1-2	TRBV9	CASSVAAGNYGYTF
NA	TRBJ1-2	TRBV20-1	CSATRTGGVHGYTF
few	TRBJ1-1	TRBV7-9	CASSPLWGSIMNTEAFF
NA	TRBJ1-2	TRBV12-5	CASGDQGTNYGYTF
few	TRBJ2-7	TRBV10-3	CASSEGGQGRQYF
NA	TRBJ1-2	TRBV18	CASSWEPGQGAYGYTF
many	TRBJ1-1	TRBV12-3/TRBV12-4	CASSLYGTANTEAFF
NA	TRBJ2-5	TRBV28	CASSLGFVAGGDRETQYF
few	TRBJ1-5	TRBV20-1	CSASPGGDQPQHF
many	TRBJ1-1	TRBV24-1	CATSDTRDNNNGNTEAFF
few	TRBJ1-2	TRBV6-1	CASSQTRDVANYGYTF
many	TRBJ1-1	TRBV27	CASRLQGPTLNTEAFF
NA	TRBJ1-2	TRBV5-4	CASSLDWTAEGYTF
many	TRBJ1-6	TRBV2	CASRDFGTYNSPLHF
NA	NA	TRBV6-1	CATPQVAAGGEQFF
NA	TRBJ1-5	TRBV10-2	CASSESRTVNQPQHF
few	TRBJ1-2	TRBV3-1	CASTRAGGNYGYTF
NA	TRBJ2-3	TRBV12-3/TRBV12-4	CASSFQGGTDTQYF
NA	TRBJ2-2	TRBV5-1	CASSLQGAKNTGELFF
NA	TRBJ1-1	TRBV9	CASSGRSHPNTEAFF
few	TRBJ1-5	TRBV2	CASRRDGGWQPQHF
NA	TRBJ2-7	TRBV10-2	CASSEDLAGGLYEQYF
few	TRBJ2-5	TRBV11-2	CASSLGQFLETQYF
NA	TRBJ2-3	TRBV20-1	CSARATSGGGDTQYF
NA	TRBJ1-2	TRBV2	CASRYGQQDYGYTF
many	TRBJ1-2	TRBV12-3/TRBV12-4	CASGATNYGYTF
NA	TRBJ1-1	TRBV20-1	CSAPPGQNTEAFF
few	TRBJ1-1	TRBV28	CASSLLQGGDTEAFF
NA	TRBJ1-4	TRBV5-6	CASSLRGRRDEKLFF
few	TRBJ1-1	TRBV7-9	CASSYKNERDRGAEAFF
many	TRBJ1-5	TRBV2	CASSEAGVGNQPQHF
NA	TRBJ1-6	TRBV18	CASSYTGADNSPLHF
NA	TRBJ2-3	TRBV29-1	CSVREWDTQYF